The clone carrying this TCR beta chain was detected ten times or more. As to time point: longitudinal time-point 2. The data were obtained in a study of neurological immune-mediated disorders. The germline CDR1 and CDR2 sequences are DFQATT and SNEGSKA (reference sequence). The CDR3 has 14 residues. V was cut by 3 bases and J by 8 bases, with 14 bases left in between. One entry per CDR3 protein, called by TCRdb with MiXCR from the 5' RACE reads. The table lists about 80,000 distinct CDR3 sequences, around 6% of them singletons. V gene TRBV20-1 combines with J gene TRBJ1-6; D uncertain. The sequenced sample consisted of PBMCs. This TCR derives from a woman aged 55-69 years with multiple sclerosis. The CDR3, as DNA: TGCAGTGCTAGCATCCTGGACGGAGATTCACCCCTCCACTTT. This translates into CSASILDGDSPLHF.